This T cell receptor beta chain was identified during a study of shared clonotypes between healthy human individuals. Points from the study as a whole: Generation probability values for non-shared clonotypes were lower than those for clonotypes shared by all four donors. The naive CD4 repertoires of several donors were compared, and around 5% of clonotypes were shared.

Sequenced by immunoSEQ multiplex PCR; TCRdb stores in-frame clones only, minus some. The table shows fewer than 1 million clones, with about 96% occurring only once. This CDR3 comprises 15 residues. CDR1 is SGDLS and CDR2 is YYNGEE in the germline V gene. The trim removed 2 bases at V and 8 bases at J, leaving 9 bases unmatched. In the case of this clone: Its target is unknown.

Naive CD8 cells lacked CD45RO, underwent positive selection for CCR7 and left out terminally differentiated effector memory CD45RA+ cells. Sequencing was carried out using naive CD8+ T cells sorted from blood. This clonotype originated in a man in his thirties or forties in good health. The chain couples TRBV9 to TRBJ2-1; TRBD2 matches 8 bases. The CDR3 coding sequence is TGTGCCAGCAGCGTGCAAAGCGGGAGTAGCGATGAGCAGTTCTTC. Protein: CASSVQSGSSDEQFF. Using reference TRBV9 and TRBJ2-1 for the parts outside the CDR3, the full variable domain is DSGVTQTPKHLITATGQRVTLRCSPRSGDLSVYWYQQSLDQGLQFLIQYYNGEERAKGNILERFSAQQFPDLHSELNLSSLELGDSALYFCASSVQSGSSDEQFFGPGTRLTVL.